Sequencing of this T cell receptor (beta chain) was carried out in a study of blood T cell repertoires in COVID-19. The CDR3 totals 16 residues. J lost 4 bases, V lost 0 bases, and 7 bases had no gene match. Germline V gives CDR1 MNHEY, CDR2 SVGEGT. Per the original methods: Scientists estimated how many nucleated cells there were by amplifying reference gene primers. Assay: immunoSEQ multiplex PCR; the TCRdb copy retains only in-frame clones and omits some. That table furnishes V, J and clone size, whereas the DNA furnished D and trimming. The sample lists more than 50,000 clones, roughly 90% occurring once.

The receptor was derived from a man at least 80 years old with acute or convalescent COVID-19. Material for sequencing was peripheral blood. The chain couples TRBV6-2 or TRBV6-3 to TRBJ2-7, with 9 bases fitting TRBD2. CDR3 sequence (DNA): TGTGCCAGCAGTTACTCGTCGGTAGCGGGGGCATACGAGCAGTACTTC. Protein: CASSYSSVAGAYEQYF.